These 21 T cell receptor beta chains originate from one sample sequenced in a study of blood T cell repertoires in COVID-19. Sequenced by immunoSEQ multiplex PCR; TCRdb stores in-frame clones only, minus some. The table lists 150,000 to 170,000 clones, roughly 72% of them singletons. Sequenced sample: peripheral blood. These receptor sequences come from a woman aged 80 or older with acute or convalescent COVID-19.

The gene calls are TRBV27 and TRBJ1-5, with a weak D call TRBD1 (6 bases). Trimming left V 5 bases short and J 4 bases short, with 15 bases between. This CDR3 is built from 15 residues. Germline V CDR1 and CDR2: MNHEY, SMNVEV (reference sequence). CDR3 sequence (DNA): TGTGCCAGCAGTGGACCACAGGGATCGAATCAGCCCCAGCATTTT. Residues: CASSGPQGSNQPQHF.

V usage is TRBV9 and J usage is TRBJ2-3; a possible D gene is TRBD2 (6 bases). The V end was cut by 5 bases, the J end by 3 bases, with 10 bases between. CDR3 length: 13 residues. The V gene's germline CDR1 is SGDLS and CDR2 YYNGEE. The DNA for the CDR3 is TGTGCCAGCAGGGGGGGAGGTACAGATACGCAGTATTTT. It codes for CASRGGGTDTQYF. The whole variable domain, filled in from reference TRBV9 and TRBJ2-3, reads DSGVTQTPKHLITATGQRVTLRCSPRSGDLSVYWYQQSLDQGLQFLIQYYNGEERAKGNILERFSAQQFPDLHSELNLSSLELGDSALYFCASRGGGTDTQYFGPGTRLTVL.

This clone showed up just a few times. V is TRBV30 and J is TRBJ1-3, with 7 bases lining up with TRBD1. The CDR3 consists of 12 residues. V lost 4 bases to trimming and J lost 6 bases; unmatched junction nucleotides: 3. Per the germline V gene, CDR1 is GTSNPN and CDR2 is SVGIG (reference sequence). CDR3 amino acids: CAWTRGQNTIYF. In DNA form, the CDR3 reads TGTGCCTGGACTAGGGGGCAAAACACCATATATTTT.

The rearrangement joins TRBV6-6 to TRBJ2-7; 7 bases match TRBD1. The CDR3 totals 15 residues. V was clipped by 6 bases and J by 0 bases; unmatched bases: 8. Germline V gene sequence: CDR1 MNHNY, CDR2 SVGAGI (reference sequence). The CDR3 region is CASRTGTESSYEQYF. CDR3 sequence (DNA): TGTGCCAGCAGAACCGGGACAGAAAGCTCCTACGAGCAGTACTTC.

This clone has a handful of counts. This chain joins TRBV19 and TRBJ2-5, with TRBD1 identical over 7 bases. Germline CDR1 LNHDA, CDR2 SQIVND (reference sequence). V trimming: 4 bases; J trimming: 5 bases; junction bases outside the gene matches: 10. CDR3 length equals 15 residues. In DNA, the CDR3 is TGTGCCAGTAGTAACCAACACAGGGGTTGGGAGACCCAGTACTTC. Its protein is CASSNQHRGWETQYF.

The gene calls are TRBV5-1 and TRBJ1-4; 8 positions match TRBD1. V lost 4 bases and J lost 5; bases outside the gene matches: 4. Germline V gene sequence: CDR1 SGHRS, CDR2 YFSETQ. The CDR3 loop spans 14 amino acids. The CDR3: CASSPGQGNEKLFF. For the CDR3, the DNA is TGCGCCAGCAGCCCTGGACAGGGCAATGAAAAACTGTTTTTT. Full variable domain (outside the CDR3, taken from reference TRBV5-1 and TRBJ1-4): KAGVTQTPRYLIKTRGQQVTLSCSPISGHRSVSWYQQTPGQGLQFLFEYFSETQRNKGNFPGRFSGRQFSNSRSEMNVSTLELGDSALYLCASSPGQGNEKLFFGSGTQLSVL.

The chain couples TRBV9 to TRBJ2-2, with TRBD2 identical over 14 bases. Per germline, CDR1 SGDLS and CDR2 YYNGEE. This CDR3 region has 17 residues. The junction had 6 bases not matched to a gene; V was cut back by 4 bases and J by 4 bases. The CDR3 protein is CASSSHGLAGGTGELFF. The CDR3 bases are TGTGCCAGCAGCTCTCACGGACTAGCGGGAGGCACCGGGGAGCTGTTTTTT.

The CDR3: CASSLSWSEQFF. The CDR3 DNA sequence: TGTGCCAGCAGCTTGTCGTGGAGTGAGCAGTTCTTC. The chain has TRBV5-8 and TRBJ2-1, with unresolved D. V shed 1 base and J shed 9 bases, with 8 bases lying between them. Germline lookup yields CDR1 SGHTS and CDR2 YDEGEE. The CDR3 contains 12 residues. The variable domain in full, completed from reference TRBV5-8 and TRBJ2-1, reads EAGVTQSPTHLIKTRGQQATLRCSPISGHTSVYWYQQALGLGLQFLLWYDEGEERNRGNFPPRFSGRQFPNYSSELNVNALELEDSALYLCASSLSWSEQFFGPGTRLTVL.

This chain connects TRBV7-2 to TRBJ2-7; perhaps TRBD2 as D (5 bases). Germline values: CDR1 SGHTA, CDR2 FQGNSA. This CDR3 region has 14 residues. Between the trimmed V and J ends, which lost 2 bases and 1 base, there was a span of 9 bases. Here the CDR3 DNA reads TGTGCCAGCAGCTTACTGGCGGGTTCCTACGAGCAGTACTTC. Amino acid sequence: CASSLLAGSYEQYF.

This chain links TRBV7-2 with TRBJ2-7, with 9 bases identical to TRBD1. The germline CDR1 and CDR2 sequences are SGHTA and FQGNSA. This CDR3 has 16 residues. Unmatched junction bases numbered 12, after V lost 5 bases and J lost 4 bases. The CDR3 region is CASSLFRIQGAYEQYF. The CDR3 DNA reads TGTGCCAGCAGCCTTTTCCGGATACAGGGGGCTTACGAGCAGTACTTC.

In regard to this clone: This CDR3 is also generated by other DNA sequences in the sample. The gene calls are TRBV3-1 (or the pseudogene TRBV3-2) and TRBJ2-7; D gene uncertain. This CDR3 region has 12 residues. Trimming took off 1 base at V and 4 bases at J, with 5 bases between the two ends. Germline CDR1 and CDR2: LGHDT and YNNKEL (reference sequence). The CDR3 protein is CASSQGAYEQYF. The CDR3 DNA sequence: TGTGCCAGCAGCCAAGGAGCGTACGAGCAGTACTTC.

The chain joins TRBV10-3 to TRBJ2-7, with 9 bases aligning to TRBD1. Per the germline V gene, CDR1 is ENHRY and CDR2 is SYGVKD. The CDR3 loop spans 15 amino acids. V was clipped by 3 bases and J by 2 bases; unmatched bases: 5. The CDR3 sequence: CAISDGDRVTYEQYF. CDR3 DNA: TGTGCCATCAGTGATGGGGACAGGGTGACCTACGAGCAGTACTTC.

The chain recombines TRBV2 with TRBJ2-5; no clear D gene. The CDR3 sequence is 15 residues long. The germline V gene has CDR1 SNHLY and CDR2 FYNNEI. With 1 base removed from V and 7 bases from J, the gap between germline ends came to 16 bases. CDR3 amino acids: CASSEGSLGVGTQYF. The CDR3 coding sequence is TGTGCCAGCAGTGAAGGGTCGCTAGGAGTAGGGACCCAGTACTTC.

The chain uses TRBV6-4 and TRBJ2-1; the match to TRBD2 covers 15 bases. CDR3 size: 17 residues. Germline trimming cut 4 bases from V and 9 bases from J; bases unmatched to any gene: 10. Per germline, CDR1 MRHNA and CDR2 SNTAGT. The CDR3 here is CASSALRTSGRATEQFF. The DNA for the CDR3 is TGTGCCAGCAGTGCCCTGCGGACTAGCGGGAGGGCCACTGAGCAGTTCTTC.

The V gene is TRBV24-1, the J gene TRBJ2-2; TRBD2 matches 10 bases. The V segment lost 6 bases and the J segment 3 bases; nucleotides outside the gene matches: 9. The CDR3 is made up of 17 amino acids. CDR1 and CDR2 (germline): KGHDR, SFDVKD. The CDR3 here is CATSPQASGSDTGELFF. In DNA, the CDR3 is TGTGCCACCAGTCCCCAGGCTAGCGGGAGCGACACCGGGGAGCTGTTTTTT.

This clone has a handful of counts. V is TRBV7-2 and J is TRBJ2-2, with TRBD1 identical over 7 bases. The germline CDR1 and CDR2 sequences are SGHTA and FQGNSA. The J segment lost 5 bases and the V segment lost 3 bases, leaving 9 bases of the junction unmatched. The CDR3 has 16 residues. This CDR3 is CASSFRWAGGTGELFF. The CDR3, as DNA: TGTGCCAGCAGCTTTAGATGGGCAGGGGGTACCGGGGAGCTGTTTTTT.

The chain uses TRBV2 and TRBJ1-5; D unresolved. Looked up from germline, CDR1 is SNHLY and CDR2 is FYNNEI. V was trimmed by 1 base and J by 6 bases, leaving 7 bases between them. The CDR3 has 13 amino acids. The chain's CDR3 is CASSEGIVQPQHF. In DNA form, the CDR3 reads TGTGCCAGCAGTGAAGGAATAGTTCAGCCCCAGCATTTT.

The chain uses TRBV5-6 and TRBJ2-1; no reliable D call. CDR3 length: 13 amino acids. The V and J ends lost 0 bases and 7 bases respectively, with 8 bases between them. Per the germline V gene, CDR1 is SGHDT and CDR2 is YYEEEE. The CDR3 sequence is CASSLGPQNEQFF. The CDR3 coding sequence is TGTGCCAGCAGCTTGGGGCCACAGAATGAGCAGTTCTTC.

The CDR3: CASSWGGPDTGELFF. The CDR3 nucleotides are TGCGCCAGCAGCTGGGGGGGCCCGGACACCGGGGAGCTGTTTTTT. The rearrangement uses TRBV5-1 and TRBJ2-2, with D perhaps TRBD2 (7 bases). The V gene's germline CDR1 is SGHRS and CDR2 YFSETQ. The CDR3 extends over 15 amino acids. With 3 bases removed from V and 3 bases from J, the gap between germline ends came to 12 bases.

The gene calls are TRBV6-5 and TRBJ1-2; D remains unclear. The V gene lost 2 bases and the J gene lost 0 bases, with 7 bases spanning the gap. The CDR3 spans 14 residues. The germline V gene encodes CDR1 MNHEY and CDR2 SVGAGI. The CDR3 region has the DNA TGTGCCAGCAGTTACACAGTCGCTAACTATGGCTACACCTTC. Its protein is CASSYTVANYGYTF.

CDR3 nucleotides: TGTGCCAGCAGCCAATGGTTCGGGAGATACACTGAAGCTTTCTTT. Translated, it gives CASSQWFGRYTEAFF. The chain links TRBV3-1 (or the pseudogene TRBV3-2) to TRBJ1-1; unclear D gene. The CDR3 runs to 15 residues. Germline-derived CDR1 and CDR2 are LGHDT and YNNKEL (reference sequence). Trimming cost V 2 bases and J 3 bases, with 13 bases left between them.